These 11 T cell receptor beta chains were all obtained from the same sample, sequenced in a study of T cells in Graves' hyperthyroidism and ophthalmopathy. Template material for amplifying TCR beta CDR3 regions consisted of RNA transcripts. HTBI primers drove first-round RT-PCR of the TCR CDR3. TCRdb recomputed calls from the multiplex PCR reads with MiXCR, one row per CDR3 protein. This sample has 350,000 to 400,000 distinct CDR3 sequences, with 14% to 15% found just once. Sequencing used blood. These receptors were collected from a woman aged 25 to 39 with Graves' hyperthyroidism.

This clonotype has a count of ten or more. J is TRBJ2-1 and V is TRBV10-3; no firm D call. V was trimmed by 4 bases and J by 4 bases, leaving 8 bases between them. The CDR3 loop spans 13 amino acids. The germline V gene has CDR1 ENHRY and CDR2 SYGVKD. The CDR3 reads CAISGETYNEQFF. The CDR3 DNA follows: TGTGCCATCAGTGGCGAAACATACAATGAGCAGTTCTTC.

Comments on this clonotype: A much larger clone is a single base away; this may be a read error. The chain joins TRBV20-1 to TRBJ2-5; D is uncertain. Per the germline V gene, CDR1 is DFQATT and CDR2 is SNEGSKA (reference sequence). The CDR3 consists of 14 residues. This chain's CDR3 is CSARIMRIKETRYF. The CDR3 bases are TGCAGTGCTAGAATTATGCGGATAAAAGAGACCCGGTACTTC.

This clonotype was counted at least ten times. The chain couples TRBV20-1 to TRBJ2-5, with D maybe TRBD2 (7 bases). Germline loops: CDR1 DFQATT, CDR2 SNEGSKA (reference sequence). CDR3 length: 16 amino acids. V lost 5 bases and J 3 bases, leaving 22 bases between the germline ends. CDR3 DNA sequence: TGCAGTGCTTCGTCTTCGGGGGGCCAAGGAAAAGAGACCCAGTACTTC. Encoded protein: CSASSSGGQGKETQYF.

The chain uses TRBV6-2 or TRBV6-3 and TRBJ2-7; possible D gene TRBD1, 7 bases. With 8 bases removed from V and 5 bases from J, the gap between germline ends came to 16 bases. From germline, CDR1 is MNHEY and CDR2 SVGEGT. CDR3 size: 13 residues. The CDR3 DNA reads as TGTGCCAGCGGGCGGGGACAGTACCACGAGCAGTACTTC. It is translated as CASGRGQYHEQYF.

There are many counts of this clonotype. The chain employs TRBV28 and TRBJ2-2; D is unresolved. Germline values: CDR1 MDHEN, CDR2 SYDVKM. V was clipped by 7 bases and J by 1 base, with 7 bases between them. The CDR3 covers 13 residues. Here the CDR3 DNA reads TGTGCCAGCATAGCCCGGAACACCGGGGAGCTGTTTTTT. It translates to CASIARNTGELFF. Full variable domain (rest looked up from reference TRBV28 and TRBJ2-2): DVKVTQSSRYLVKRTGEKVFLECVQDMDHENMFWYRQDPGLGLRLIYFSYDVKMKEKGDIPEGYSVSREKKERFSLILESASTNQTSMYLCASIARNTGELFFGEGSRLTVL.

This clonotype occurred a few times. V is TRBV29-1 and J is TRBJ1-2; D is unresolved. V gave up 4 bases and J gave up 5 bases, with 8 bases separating them. The CDR3 length is 11 residues. Germline CDR1 SQVTM, CDR2 ANQGSEA. The CDR3 is CSVGTLYGYTF. The CDR3 region has the DNA TGCAGCGTTGGGACCTTATATGGCTACACCTTC.

This clonotype showed up many times. This chain joins TRBV2 and TRBJ2-1; TRBD2 aligns across 9 bases. The CDR3 totals 15 residues. V shed 10 bases and J 0 bases; nucleotides not matched to a gene: 7. In germline, CDR1 is SNHLY, CDR2 FYNNEI. The CDR3 DNA is TGTGCCAACCGACTAGCGGACCTCTCCTACAATGAGCAGTTCTTC. Its protein product is CANRLADLSYNEQFF.

A remark on this clonotype: A much larger clone differs from this one at a single base, so this may be a read error. This chain joins TRBV12-3 or TRBV12-4 and TRBJ2-7; maybe TRBD1 (5 bases). The CDR3 totals 15 residues. The CDR3 coding sequence is TGTGCCAGCAGTTTACCTTTAAGGGGATTCTACGAGCAGCACTTC. Protein sequence: CASSLPLRGFYEQHF.

This clonotype was detected many times. The chain recombines TRBV30 with TRBJ2-5; no firm D call. The CDR3 runs to 13 residues. Deletions cut 0 bases from V and 5 bases from J, with 10 bases between. The germline CDR1 and CDR2 sequences are GTSNPN and SVGIG (reference sequence). The CDR3 coding sequence is TGTGCCTGGAGTGTACCCGGCAGGGAGACCCAGTACTTC. This codes for CAWSVPGRETQYF.

This clonotype occurred many times. This chain joins TRBV2 and TRBJ2-7; D is perhaps TRBD1 (6 bases). The CDR3 sequence is 13 residues long. V shed 6 bases and J shed 7 bases, with 16 bases lying between them. Germline V gives CDR1 SNHLY, CDR2 FYNNEI. The CDR3 DNA is TGTGCCAGCAGAGTAGGACAGTTTTGGGAGCAGTACTTC. Protein: CASRVGQFWEQYF.

This clonotype occurred many times. This chain's CDR3 is CASSFLGGETQYF. The CDR3 DNA reads as TGTGCCAGCAGCTTCTTGGGGGGAGAGACCCAGTACTTC. The rearrangement links TRBV7-2 to TRBJ2-5; D may be TRBD2 (6 bases). This CDR3 is 13 amino acids long. Germline CDR1 reads SGHTA; CDR2 reads FQGNSA. V was cut by 3 bases and J by 4 bases, with 9 bases left in between.